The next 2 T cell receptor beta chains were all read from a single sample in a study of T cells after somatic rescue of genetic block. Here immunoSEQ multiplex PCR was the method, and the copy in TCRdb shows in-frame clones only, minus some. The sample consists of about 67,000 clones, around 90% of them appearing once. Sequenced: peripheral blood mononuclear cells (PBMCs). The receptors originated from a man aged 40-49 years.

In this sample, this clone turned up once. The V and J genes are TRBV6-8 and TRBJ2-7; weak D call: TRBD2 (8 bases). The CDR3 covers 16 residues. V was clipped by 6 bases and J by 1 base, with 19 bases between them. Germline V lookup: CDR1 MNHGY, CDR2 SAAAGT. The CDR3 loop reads CASSQRGREESYEQYF. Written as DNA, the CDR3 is TGTGCCAGCAGCCAGAGGGGGCGGGAGGAGTCCTACGAGCAGTACTTC.

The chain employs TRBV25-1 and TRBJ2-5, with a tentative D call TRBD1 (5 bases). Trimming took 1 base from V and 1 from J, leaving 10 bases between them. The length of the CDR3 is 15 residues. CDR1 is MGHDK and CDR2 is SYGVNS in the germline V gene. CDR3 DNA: TGTGCCAGCAGTGAATTCAGGGTTGCCCAAGAGACCCAGTACTTC. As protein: CASSEFRVAQETQYF. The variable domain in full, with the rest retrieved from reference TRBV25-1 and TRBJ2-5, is EADIYQTPRYLVIGTGKKITLECSQTMGHDKMYWYQQDPGMELHLIHYSYGVNSTEKGDLSSESTVSRIRTEHFPLTLESARPSHTSQYLCASSEFRVAQETQYFGPGTRLLVL.